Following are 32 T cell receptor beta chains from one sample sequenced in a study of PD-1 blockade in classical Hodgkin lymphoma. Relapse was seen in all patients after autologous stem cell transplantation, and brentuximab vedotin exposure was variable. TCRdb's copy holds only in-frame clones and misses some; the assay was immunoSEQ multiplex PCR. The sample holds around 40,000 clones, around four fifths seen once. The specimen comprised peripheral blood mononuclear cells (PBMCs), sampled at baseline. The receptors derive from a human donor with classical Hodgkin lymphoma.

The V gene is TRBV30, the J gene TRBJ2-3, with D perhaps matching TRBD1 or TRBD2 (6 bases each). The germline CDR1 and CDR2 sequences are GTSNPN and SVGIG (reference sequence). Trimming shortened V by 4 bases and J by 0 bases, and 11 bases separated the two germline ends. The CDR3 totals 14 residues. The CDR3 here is CAWNLGGSTDTQYF. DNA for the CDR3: TGTGCCTGGAACCTAGGGGGGAGCACAGATACGCAGTATTTT.

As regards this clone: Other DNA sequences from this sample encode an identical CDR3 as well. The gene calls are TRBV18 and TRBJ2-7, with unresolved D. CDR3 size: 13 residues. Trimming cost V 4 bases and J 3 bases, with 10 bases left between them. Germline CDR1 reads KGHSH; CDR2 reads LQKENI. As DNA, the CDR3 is TGTGCCAGCTCACAAAGCGACATCTACGAGCAGTACTTC. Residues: CASSQSDIYEQYF.

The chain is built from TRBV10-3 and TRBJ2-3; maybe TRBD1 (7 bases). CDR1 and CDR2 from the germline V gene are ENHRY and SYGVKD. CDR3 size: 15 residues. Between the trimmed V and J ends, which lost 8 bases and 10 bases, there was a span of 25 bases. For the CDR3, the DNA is TGTGCCATCTGGGGGGACCAGCGGGCAGGGGGTGCGCAGTATTTT. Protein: CAIWGDQRAGGAQYF.

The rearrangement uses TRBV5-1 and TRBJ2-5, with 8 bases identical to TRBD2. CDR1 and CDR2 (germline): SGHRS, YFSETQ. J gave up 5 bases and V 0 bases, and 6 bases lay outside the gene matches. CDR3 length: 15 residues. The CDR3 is CASSLEGTRGETQYF. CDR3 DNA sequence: TGCGCCAGCAGCTTGGAGGGGACTAGAGGGGAGACCCAGTACTTC. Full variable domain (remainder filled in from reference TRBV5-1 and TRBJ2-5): KAGVTQTPRYLIKTRGQQVTLSCSPISGHRSVSWYQQTPGQGLQFLFEYFSETQRNKGNFPGRFSGRQFSNSRSEMNVSTLELGDSALYLCASSLEGTRGETQYFGPGTRLLVL.

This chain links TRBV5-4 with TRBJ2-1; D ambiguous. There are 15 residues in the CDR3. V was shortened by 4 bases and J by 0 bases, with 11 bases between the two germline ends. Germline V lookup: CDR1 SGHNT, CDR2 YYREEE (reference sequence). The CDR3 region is CASSPTGDSYNEQFF. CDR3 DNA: TGTGCCAGCAGCCCGACCGGCGACTCCTACAATGAGCAGTTCTTC.

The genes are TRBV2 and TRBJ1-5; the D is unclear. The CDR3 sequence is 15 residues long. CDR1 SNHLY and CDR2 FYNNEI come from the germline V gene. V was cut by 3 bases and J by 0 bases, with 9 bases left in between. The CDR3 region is CASSDRRYSNQPQHF. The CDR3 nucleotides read TGTGCCAGCAGTGATCGACGGTATAGCAATCAGCCCCAGCATTTT. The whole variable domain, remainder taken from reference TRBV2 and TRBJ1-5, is EPEVTQTPSHQVTQMGQEVILRCVPISNHLYFYWYRQILGQKVEFLVSFYNNEISEKSEIFDDQFSVERPDGSNFTLKIRSTKLEDSAMYFCASSDRRYSNQPQHFGDGTRLSIL.

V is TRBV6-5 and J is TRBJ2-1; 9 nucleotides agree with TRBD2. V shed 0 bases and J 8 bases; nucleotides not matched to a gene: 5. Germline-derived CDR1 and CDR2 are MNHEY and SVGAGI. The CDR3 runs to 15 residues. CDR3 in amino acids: CASSYSAGGPYEQFF. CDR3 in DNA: TGTGCCAGCAGTTACTCGGCGGGGGGGCCCTATGAGCAGTTCTTC.

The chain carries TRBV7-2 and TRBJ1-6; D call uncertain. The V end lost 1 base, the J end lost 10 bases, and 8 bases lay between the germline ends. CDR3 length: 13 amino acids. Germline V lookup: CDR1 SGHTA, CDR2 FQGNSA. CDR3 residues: CASSLVTGSPLHF. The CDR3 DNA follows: TGTGCCAGCAGCTTAGTTACCGGCTCACCCCTCCACTTT.

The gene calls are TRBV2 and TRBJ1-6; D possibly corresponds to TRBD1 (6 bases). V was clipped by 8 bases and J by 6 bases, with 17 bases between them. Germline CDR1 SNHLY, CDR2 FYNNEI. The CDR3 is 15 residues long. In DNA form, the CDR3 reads TGTGCCAGCGGTGGAGGGGGGAGGGTTAATTCACCCCTCCACTTT. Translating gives CASGGGGRVNSPLHF.

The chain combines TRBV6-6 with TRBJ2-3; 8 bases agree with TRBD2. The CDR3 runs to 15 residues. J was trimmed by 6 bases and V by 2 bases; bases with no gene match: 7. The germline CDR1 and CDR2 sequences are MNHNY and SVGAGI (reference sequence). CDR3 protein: CASSYPLAGKDTQYF. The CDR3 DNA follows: TGTGCCAGCAGTTACCCCTTAGCGGGGAAGGATACGCAGTATTTT.

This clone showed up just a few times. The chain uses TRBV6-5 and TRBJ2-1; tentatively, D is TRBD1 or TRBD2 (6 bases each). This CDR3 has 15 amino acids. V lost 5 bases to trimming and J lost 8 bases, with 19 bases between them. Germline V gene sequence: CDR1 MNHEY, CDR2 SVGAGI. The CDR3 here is CASSARGGLVDEQFF. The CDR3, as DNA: TGTGCCAGCAGTGCCAGAGGGGGGCTCGTAGATGAGCAGTTCTTC.

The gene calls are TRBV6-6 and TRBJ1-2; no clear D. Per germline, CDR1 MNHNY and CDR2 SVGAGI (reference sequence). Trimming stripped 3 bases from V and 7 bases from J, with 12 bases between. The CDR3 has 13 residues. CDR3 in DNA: TGTGCCAGCAGTTATCGTCAGGCTGGTGGCTACACCTTC. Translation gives CASSYRQAGGYTF.

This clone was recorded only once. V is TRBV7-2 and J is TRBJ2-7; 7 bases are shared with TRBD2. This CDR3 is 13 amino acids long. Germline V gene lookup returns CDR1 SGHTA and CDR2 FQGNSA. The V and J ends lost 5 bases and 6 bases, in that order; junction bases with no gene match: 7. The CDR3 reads CASSSGAAFEQYF. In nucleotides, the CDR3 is TGTGCCAGCAGCAGCGGGGCAGCCTTCGAGCAGTACTTC.

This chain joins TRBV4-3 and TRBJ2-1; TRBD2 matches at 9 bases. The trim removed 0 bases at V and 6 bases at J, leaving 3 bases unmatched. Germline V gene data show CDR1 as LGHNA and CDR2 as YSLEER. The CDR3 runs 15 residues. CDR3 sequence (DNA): TGCGCCAGCAGCCAAGATGGGCGGGGGGGCAATGAGCAGTTCTTC. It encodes CASSQDGRGGNEQFF.

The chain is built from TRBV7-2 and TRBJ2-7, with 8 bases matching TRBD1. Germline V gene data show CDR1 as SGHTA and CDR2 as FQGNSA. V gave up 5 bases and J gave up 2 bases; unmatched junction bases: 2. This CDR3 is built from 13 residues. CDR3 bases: TGTGCCAGCAGCCGGGGACAGGCCTACGAGCAGTACTTC. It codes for CASSRGQAYEQYF.

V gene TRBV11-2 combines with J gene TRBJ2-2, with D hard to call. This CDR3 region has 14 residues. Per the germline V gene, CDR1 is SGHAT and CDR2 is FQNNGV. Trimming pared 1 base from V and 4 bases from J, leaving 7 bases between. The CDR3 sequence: CASSLGAPTGELFF. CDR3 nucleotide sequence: TGTGCCAGCAGCTTAGGGGCCCCCACCGGGGAGCTGTTTTTT.

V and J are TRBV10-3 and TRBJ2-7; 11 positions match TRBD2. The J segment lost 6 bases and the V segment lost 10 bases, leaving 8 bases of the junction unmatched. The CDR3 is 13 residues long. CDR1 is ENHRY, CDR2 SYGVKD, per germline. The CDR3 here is CATTSGGIGEQYF. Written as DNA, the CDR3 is TGTGCCACCACTAGCGGGGGAATCGGCGAGCAGTACTTC.

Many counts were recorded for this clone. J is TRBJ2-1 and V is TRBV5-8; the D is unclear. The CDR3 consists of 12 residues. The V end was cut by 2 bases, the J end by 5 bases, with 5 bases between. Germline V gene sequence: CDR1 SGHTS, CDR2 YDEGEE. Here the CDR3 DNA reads TGTGCCAGCAGCTTACCCGACAATGAGCAGTTCTTC. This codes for CASSLPDNEQFF.

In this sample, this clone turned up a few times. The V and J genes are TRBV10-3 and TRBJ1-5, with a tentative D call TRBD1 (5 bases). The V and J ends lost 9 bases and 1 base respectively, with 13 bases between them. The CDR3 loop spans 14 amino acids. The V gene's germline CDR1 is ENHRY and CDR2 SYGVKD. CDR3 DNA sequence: TGTGCCATAGGGGCCGGGGTGAGCAATCAGCCCCAGCATTTT. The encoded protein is CAIGAGVSNQPQHF.

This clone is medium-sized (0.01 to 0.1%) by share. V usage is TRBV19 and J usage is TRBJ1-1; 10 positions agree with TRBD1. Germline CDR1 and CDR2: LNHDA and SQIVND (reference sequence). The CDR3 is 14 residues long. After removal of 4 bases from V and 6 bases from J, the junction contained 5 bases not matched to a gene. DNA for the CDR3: TGTGCCAGTAGTAAAGGGGACAGGGGCGCTGAAGCTTTCTTT. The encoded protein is CASSKGDRGAEAFF.

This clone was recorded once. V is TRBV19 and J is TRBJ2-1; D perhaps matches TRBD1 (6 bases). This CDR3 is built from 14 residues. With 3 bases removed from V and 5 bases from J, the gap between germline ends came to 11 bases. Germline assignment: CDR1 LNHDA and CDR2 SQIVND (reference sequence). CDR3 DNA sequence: TGTGCCAGTAGTATTGGGGGCCGGAACAATGAGCAGTTCTTC. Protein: CASSIGGRNNEQFF.

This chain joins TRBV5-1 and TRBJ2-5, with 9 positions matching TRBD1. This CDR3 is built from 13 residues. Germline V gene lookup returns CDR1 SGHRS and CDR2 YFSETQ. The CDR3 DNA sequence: TGCACTTCACAGGGGGCCTTGGGAGAGACCCAGTACTTC. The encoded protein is CTSQGALGETQYF.

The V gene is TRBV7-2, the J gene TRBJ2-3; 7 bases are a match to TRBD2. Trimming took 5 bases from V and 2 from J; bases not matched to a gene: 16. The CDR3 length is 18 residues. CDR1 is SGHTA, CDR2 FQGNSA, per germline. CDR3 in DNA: TGTGCCAGCAGCCCTAATTTCGGGTTTGCGGGGGACACAGATACGCAGTATTTT. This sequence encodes CASSPNFGFAGDTDTQYF.

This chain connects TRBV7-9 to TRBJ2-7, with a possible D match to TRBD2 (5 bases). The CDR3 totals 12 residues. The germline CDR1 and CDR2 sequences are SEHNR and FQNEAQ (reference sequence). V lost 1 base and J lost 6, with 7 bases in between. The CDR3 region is CASSLEGSEQYF. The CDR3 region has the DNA TGTGCCAGCAGCTTAGAAGGGAGCGAGCAGTACTTC.

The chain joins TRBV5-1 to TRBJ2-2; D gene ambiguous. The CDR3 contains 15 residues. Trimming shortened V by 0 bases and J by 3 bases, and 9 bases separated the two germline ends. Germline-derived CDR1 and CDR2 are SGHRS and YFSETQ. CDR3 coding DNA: TGCGCCAGCAGCTTGGGGCACCTCTACACCGGGGAGCTGTTTTTT. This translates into CASSLGHLYTGELFF.

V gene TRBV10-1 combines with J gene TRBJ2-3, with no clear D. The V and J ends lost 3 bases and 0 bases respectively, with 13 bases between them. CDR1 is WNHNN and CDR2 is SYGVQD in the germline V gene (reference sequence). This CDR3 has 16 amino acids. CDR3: CASSETIRPSTDTQYF. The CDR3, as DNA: TGCGCCAGCAGTGAAACTATCCGGCCTAGCACAGATACGCAGTATTTT.

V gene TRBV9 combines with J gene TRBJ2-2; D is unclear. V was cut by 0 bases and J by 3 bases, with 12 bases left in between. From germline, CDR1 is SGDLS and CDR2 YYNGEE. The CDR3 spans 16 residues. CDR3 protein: CASSVDPRLDTGELFF. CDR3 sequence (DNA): TGTGCCAGCAGCGTAGACCCCAGGCTGGACACCGGGGAGCTGTTTTTT.

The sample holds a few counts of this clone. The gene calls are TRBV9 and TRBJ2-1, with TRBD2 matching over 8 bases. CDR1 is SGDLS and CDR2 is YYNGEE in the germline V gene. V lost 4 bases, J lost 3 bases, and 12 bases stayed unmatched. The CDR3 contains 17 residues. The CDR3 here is CASSTAPGRGDYNEQFF. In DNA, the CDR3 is TGTGCCAGCAGCACCGCCCCGGGGCGGGGGGACTACAATGAGCAGTTCTTC.

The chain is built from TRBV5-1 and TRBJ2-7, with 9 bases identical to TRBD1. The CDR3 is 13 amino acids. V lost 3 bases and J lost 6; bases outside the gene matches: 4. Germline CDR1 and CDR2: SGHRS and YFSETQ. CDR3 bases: TGCGCCAGCAGCTCTGGGACAGGGACCGAGCAGTACTTC. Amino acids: CASSSGTGTEQYF.

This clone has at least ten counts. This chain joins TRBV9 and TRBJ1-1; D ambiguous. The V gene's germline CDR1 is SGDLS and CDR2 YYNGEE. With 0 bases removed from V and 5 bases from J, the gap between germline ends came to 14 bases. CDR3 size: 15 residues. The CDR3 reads CASSVGASGGTEAFF. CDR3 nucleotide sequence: TGTGCCAGCAGCGTAGGAGCCTCCGGAGGTACTGAAGCTTTCTTT.

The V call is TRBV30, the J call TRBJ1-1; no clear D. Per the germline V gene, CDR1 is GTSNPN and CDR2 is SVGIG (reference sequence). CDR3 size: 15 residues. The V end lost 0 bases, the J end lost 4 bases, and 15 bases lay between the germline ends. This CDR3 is CAWSVPWTGGTEAFF. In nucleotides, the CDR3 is TGTGCCTGGAGTGTACCTTGGACGGGAGGCACTGAAGCTTTCTTT.

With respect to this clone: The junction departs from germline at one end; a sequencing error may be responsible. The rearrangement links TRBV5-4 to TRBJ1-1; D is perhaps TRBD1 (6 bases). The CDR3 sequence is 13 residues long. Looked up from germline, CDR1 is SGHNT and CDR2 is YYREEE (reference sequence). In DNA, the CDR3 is TGTGCCAGCAGCTTTGTAGTCGGGAACAACAGGGTTTTT. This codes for CASSFVVGNNRVF.